The sample holds many counts of the clone carrying this T cell receptor beta chain. The antigen remains unidentified. Time point denoted: persistent/refractory GD, antithyroid drugs over 5 years with positive TRAb. RNA isolated from PBMCs was used to make the TCR library. The CDR3 covers 14 residues. Looked up from germline, CDR1 is DFQATT and CDR2 is SNEGSKA (reference sequence). V was pared by 4 bases and J by 2 bases, with 7 bases of the junction left unmatched. This entry comes from a study of regulatory T cells in long-lasting Graves disease. Across the study: Positivity for TSH receptor antibodies plus over 5 years of antithyroid drugs meant persistent Graves' disease. Overall study findings and caveats: TCR diversity in persistent Graves' patients was below that of newly diagnosed ones. The persistent group shared around 3,000 public clonotypes, more than the 966 shared by new patients.

CDR3 regions were amplified by Arm-PCR using iRepertoire HTBI primers to build TCR beta libraries. MiXCR, applied by TCRdb to the multiplex PCR reads, yields one record per CDR3 protein. Found here are around 400,000 distinct CDR3 sequences, approximately 22% of them singletons; the top ten hold roughly an eighth. The genes are TRBV20-1 and TRBJ2-5; 7 nucleotides align to TRBD1. The sequenced sample was peripheral blood mononuclear cells (PBMCs), obtained when the disease was refractory, from a patient treated with antithyroid drugs. The receptor was derived from a female donor with Graves disease. The CDR3 loop is CSATTGTAQETQYF. In nucleotides, the CDR3 is TGCAGTGCTACCACGGGGACAGCGCAAGAGACCCAGTACTTC.